This T cell receptor (beta chain) is from a study of blood T cells in healthy people across ages. This clonotype was seen a handful of times. Per germline, CDR1 LGHDT and CDR2 YNNKEL (reference sequence). Trimming took off 4 bases at V and 0 bases at J, with 13 bases between the two ends. The CDR3 sequence is 15 residues long. The use of a sample-barcoded 5' primer and a J-beta primer mix characterized a second PCR of roughly 6 to 12 cycles. MiXCR was run by TCRdb on the 5' RACE reads, yielding one entry per CDR3 protein. Among 760,000 or so distinct CDR3 sequences, approximately 25% were seen once, and the ten largest hold 9.4%. In addition, the sample was reused for a study of T cells of mothers and their children. This second study notes: cDNA was made from all extracted RNA, around 1.5 ug per 15 ul.

The origin of this receptor is a boy aged 5-17 years in good health. The sample consisted of blood. This chain joins TRBV3-1 and TRBJ2-7, with D possibly TRBD2 on 6 matching bases. CDR3 DNA: TGTGCCAGCAGCCGAGATGAGCGGGTCTCCTACGAGCAGTACTTC. This codes for CASSRDERVSYEQYF.